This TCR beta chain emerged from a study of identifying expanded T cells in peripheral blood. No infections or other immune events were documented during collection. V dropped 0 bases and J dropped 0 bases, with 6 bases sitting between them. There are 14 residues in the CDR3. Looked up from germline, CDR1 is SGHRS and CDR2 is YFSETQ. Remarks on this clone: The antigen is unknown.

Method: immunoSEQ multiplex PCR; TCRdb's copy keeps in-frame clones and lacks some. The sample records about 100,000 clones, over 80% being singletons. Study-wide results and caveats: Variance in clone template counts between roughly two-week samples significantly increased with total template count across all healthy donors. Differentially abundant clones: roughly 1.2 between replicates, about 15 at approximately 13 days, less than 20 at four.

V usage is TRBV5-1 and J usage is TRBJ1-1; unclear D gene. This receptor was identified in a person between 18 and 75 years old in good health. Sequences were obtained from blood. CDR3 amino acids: CASSLGSLNTEAFF. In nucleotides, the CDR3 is TGCGCCAGCAGCTTGGGTAGTTTGAACACTGAAGCTTTCTTT.